These 13 T cell receptor beta chains share one sample of origin, sequenced in a study of T cell changes during pregnancy in multiple sclerosis. Method: immunoSEQ multiplex PCR; TCRdb's copy keeps in-frame clones and lacks some. The sample gives more than 25,000 clones, approximately 86% of which show up once; around a tenth is in the top ten. Sequences were derived from CD8+ T cells from peripheral blood mononuclear cells, sampled in the first trimester of pregnancy. Receptors were obtained from a female donor with multiple sclerosis, enrolled in a pregnancy study.

V usage is TRBV6-5 and J usage is TRBJ1-1, with 7 bases matching TRBD1. The length of the CDR3 is 14 residues. Germline CDR1 reads MNHEY; CDR2 reads SVGAGI. V was clipped by 5 bases and J by 4 bases; unmatched bases: 7. In DNA, the CDR3 is TGTGCCAGCAGTGTAGGGGGCGCGGGCACTGAAGCTTTCTTT. It codes for CASSVGGAGTEAFF.

J is TRBJ1-1 and V is TRBV25-1; maybe TRBD1 (6 bases). The V gene's germline CDR1 is MGHDK and CDR2 SYGVNS. The V end was cut by 1 base, the J end by 9 bases, with 21 bases between. This CDR3 has 16 amino acids. This chain's CDR3 is CASSESTEGENYKAFF. The CDR3 DNA sequence: TGTGCCAGCAGTGAATCTACCGAGGGGGAGAACTATAAAGCTTTCTTT.

CDR3 DNA: TGTGCCCTTCGGACTAGACTAGACAATGAGCAGTTCTTC. Encoded protein: CALRTRLDNEQFF. The V call is TRBV28, the J call TRBJ2-1; 7 bases match TRBD2. Unmatched junction bases numbered 9, after V lost 11 bases and J lost 5 bases. The CDR3 spans 13 residues. From germline, CDR1 is MDHEN and CDR2 SYDVKM. The full variable domain, rest sourced from reference TRBV28 and TRBJ2-1, is DVKVTQSSRYLVKRTGEKVFLECVQDMDHENMFWYRQDPGLGLRLIYFSYDVKMKEKGDIPEGYSVSREKKERFSLILESASTNQTSMYLCALRTRLDNEQFFGPGTRLTVL.

Regarding this clone: Other DNA sequences in the sample encode the same CDR3. The V call is TRBV7-3, the J call TRBJ2-3; a weak D match, TRBD2 (5 bases). The V gene's germline CDR1 is SGHTA and CDR2 FQGTGA. This CDR3 contains 14 residues. V was pared by 2 bases and J by 2 bases, with 8 bases between. The CDR3 region is CASSLGGFTDTQYF. CDR3 sequence (DNA): TGTGCCAGCAGCTTAGGCGGGTTCACAGATACGCAGTATTTT.

The rearrangement joins TRBV4-3 to TRBJ2-7; 9 bases match TRBD1. This CDR3 is built from 16 residues. Germline V lookup: CDR1 LGHNA, CDR2 YSLEER. V shed 4 bases, J shed 4 bases, and the junction held 11 bases outside the gene matches. CDR3 sequence: CASSPAWTGATYEQYF. As DNA, the CDR3 is TGCGCCAGCAGCCCCGCCTGGACAGGGGCGACTTACGAGCAGTACTTC.

The CDR3 DNA reads as TGTGCCAGCAGCTCCAGGGAAGAGACCCAGTACTTC. It translates to CASSSREETQYF. The rearrangement links TRBV5-5 to TRBJ2-5, with TRBD1 as a possible D gene (5 bases). Germline lookup yields CDR1 SGHKS and CDR2 YYEKEE (reference sequence). Trimming shortened V by 3 bases and J by 3 bases, and 6 bases separated the two germline ends. This CDR3 spans 12 amino acids. Full variable domain (rest looked up from reference TRBV5-5 and TRBJ2-5): DAGVTQSPTHLIKTRGQQVTLRCSPISGHKSVSWYQQVLGQGPQFIFQYYEKEERGRGNFPDRFSARQFPNYSSELNVNALLLGDSALYLCASSSREETQYFGPGTRLLVL.

The chain employs TRBV27 and TRBJ2-7, with TRBD1 identical over 11 bases. The CDR3 length is 15 residues. J was trimmed by 7 bases and V by 5 bases; bases with no gene match: 10. Germline values: CDR1 MNHEY, CDR2 SMNVEV (reference sequence). CDR3 sequence (DNA): TGTGCCAGCAGTGTTCCGGGACAGGGGGTAGGGGAGCAGTACTTC. Translation gives CASSVPGQGVGEQYF.

The chain uses TRBV30 and TRBJ2-7, with a tentative D call TRBD1 (5 bases). Germline V gene data show CDR1 as GTSNPN and CDR2 as SVGIG (reference sequence). The CDR3 loop spans 13 amino acids. Deletions cut 2 bases from V and 6 bases from J, with 14 bases between. For the CDR3, the DNA is TGTGCCTGGAGTTCTCAGGGCAATGGCGAGCAGTACTTC. It yields the protein CAWSSQGNGEQYF. Full variable domain (outside the CDR3, taken from reference TRBV30 and TRBJ2-7): SQTIHQWPATLVQPVGSPLSLECTVEGTSNPNLYWYRQAAGRGLQLLFYSVGIGQISSEVPQNLSASRPQDRQFILSSKKLLLSDSGFYLCAWSSQGNGEQYFGPGTRLTVT.

In this sample, this clone turned up once. The rearrangement links TRBV6-5 to TRBJ2-7; 7 bases line up with TRBD1. This CDR3 is 14 amino acids long. V shed 7 bases and J 3 bases; nucleotides not matched to a gene: 9. CDR1 and CDR2 from the germline V gene are MNHEY and SVGAGI. CDR3 sequence: CASTFTRDSYEQYF. CDR3 coding DNA: TGTGCCAGCACCTTCACCCGGGACAGCTACGAGCAGTACTTC.

The CDR3 DNA is TGTGCCAGTAGGGACGAGGGCAAAGGCATCGAGCAGTACTTC. The encoded protein is CASRDEGKGIEQYF. The rearrangement joins TRBV19 to TRBJ2-7, with D tentatively TRBD2 (5 bases). Germline loops: CDR1 LNHDA, CDR2 SQIVND (reference sequence). The V end was cut by 6 bases, the J end by 6 bases, with 18 bases between. This CDR3 comprises 14 residues.

The chain combines TRBV7-9 with TRBJ2-7; D perhaps matches TRBD2 (5 bases). Germline V lookup: CDR1 SEHNR, CDR2 FQNEAQ (reference sequence). The CDR3 is 14 amino acids. V was pared by 5 bases and J by 4 bases, with 15 bases between. CDR3 sequence reads: CASSPGGRGYEQYF. The CDR3, as DNA: TGTGCCAGCAGCCCCGGTGGCCGGGGATACGAGCAGTACTTC.

This chain joins TRBV5-6 and TRBJ1-1; 10 bases agree with TRBD1. V trimming: 3 bases; J trimming: 5 bases; junction bases outside the gene matches: 4. The CDR3 consists of 14 residues. Germline-derived CDR1 and CDR2 are SGHDT and YYEEEE. The CDR3 sequence is CASSYGTGVTEAFF. CDR3 in DNA: TGTGCCAGCAGCTACGGGACAGGGGTAACTGAAGCTTTCTTT.

The chain joins TRBV29-1 to TRBJ2-2; D perhaps matches TRBD2 (5 bases). Germline V gives CDR1 SQVTM, CDR2 ANQGSEA. The CDR3 length is 14 residues. With 3 bases removed from V and 1 base from J, the gap between germline ends came to 9 bases. The CDR3 reads CSVDPGENTGELFF. The CDR3 DNA follows: TGCAGCGTTGATCCCGGGGAGAACACCGGGGAGCTGTTTTTT.